The rows below give T cell receptor beta chains drawn from one sample of a study of T cells after yellow fever vaccination. TCRdb called the 5' RACE reads again in MiXCR, with one record for every CDR3 protein. The sample comprises about 330,000 distinct CDR3 sequences, roughly 4.3% of which are singletons, and about 22% rests with the top ten. This specimen was PBMCs, taken 5 days after the yellow fever booster vaccination. Every receptor here comes from a man between 18 and 29 years old who received the YFV17D yellow fever vaccine. The CDR3 runs from the conserved cysteine through the conserved F or W. A D gene is named only where the DNA matches it firmly. Clone size, where shown, is once, few, many, or a class for clones that have expanded.

D	V	length	size	J	CDR3	DNA
TRBD2	TRBV5-1	16	few	TRBJ2-3	CASSLSGAKGTDTQYF	TGCGCCAGCAGCTTGAGCGGGGCCAAGGGCACAGATACGCAGTATTTT
NA	TRBV6-6	15	NA	TRBJ1-1	CASSSLGKKNTEAFF	TGTGCCAGCAGCTCTTTAGGCAAGAAAAACACTGAAGCTTTCTTT
NA	TRBV6-2/TRBV6-3	16	NA	TRBJ1-5	CASSAIQGRVRWPQHF	TGTGCCAGCAGCGCCATACAGGGTCGGGTTCGGTGGCCCCAGCATTTT
NA	TRBV10-3	15	NA	TRBJ2-3	CAISGDGAGGDTQYF	TGTGCCATCAGTGGGGACGGGGCTGGCGGGGATACGCAGTATTTT
NA	TRBV5-1	15	few	TRBJ2-5	CASSRLGGERESQYF	TGCGCCAGTTCCCGACTAGGTGGGGAAAGAGAATCCCAGTACTTC
NA	TRBV20-1	14	many	TRBJ2-1	CSAQGRVTGNEQFF	TGCAGTGCCCAAGGACGGGTTACGGGGAATGAGCAGTTCTTC
NA	TRBV20-1	12	many	TRBJ2-5	CSARGLGETQYF	TGCAGTGCTAGAGGGTTGGGAGAGACCCAGTACTTC
NA	TRBV3-1	13	NA	TRBJ1-2	CASSLPRGFGYTF	TGTGCCAGCAGCCTACCCAGGGGTTTTGGCTACACCTTC
NA	TRBV10-2	14	NA	TRBJ2-3	CASSDTGGTDTQYF	TGCGCCAGCAGTGATACCGGGGGCACAGATACGCAGTATTTT
NA	TRBV5-1	14	few	TRBJ2-5	CASNQQTGGETQYF	TGCGCCAGCAACCAACAGACAGGAGGCGAGACCCAGTACTTC
NA	TRBV5-5	13	many	TRBJ1-2	CASSLVDRYGYTF	TGTGCCAGCAGCTTGGTGGACAGATATGGCTACACCTTC
NA	TRBV5-1	14	few	TRBJ2-1	CASSPGTESDEQFF	TGCGCCAGCAGCCCCGGGACCGAGTCTGATGAGCAGTTCTTC
TRBD2	TRBV28	15	NA	TRBJ2-1	CASSSLAGVDNEQFF	TGTGCCAGCAGTTCACTAGCGGGGGTAGACAATGAGCAGTTCTTC
NA	TRBV7-8	15	NA	TRBJ1-4	CASSPRGRINEKLFF	TGTGCCAGCAGCCCTCGGGGCAGAATTAATGAAAAACTGTTTTTT
NA	TRBV6-6	14	NA	TRBJ2-7	CASSYPEASYEQYF	TGTGCCAGCAGTTATCCCGAGGCCTCCTACGAGCAGTACTTC
TRBD2	TRBV4-3	18	few	TRBJ2-5	CASSQDPPTGGIQETQYF	TGCGCCAGCAGCCAAGACCCCCCGACGGGGGGGATCCAAGAGACCCAGTACTTC
NA	TRBV2	13	many	TRBJ1-1	CASRWAGNTEAFF	TGTGCCAGTCGGTGGGCGGGTAACACTGAAGCTTTCTTT
TRBD1	TRBV18	16	few	TRBJ2-3	CASSPLAGTGADTQYF	TGTGCCAGCTCACCATTAGCCGGGACAGGGGCCGATACGCAGTATTTT
NA	TRBV20-1	13	few	TRBJ2-3	CSASSGFTDTQYF	TGCAGTGCTAGTTCCGGCTTCACAGATACGCAGTATTTT
TRBD1	TRBV2	18	NA	TRBJ1-5	CASNELGDSSYSNQPQHF	TGTGCCAGCAACGAGCTAGGGGACAGCAGTTATAGCAATCAGCCCCAGCATTTT
NA	TRBV6-6	16	few	TRBJ2-1	CASSYSSQGYPNEQFF	TGTGCCAGCAGTTACTCGAGCCAGGGATACCCCAATGAGCAGTTCTTC
TRBD2	TRBV11-2	15	many	TRBJ2-5	CASSLLAGPKETQYF	TGTGCCAGCAGCTTACTAGCGGGCCCGAAAGAGACCCAGTACTTC
TRBD2	TRBV6-2/TRBV6-3	16	many	TRBJ2-1	CASTSGKASSYNEQFF	TGTGCCAGCACTAGCGGAAAGGCCAGCTCCTACAATGAGCAGTTCTTC
TRBD1	TRBV12-5	16	NA	TRBJ1-2	CASGPWAGTANYGYTF	TGTGCTAGTGGTCCCTGGGCCGGGACAGCGAACTATGGCTACACCTTC
TRBD1	TRBV5-1	16	few	TRBJ2-3	CASRNGQGGVADTQYF	TGCGCCAGCAGAAACGGACAGGGAGGTGTGGCAGATACGCAGTATTTT
NA	TRBV5-1	14	few	TRBJ1-1	CASSLNPPVTEAFF	TGCGCCAGCAGCTTGAACCCCCCCGTGACTGAAGCTTTCTTT
TRBD1	TRBV29-1	11	NA	TRBJ2-7	CSAGTGDEQYF	TGCAGCGCCGGGACAGGGGATGAGCAGTACTTC
NA	TRBV21-1	19	many	TRBJ2-5	CASSKGKGPRDRYQETQYF	TGTGCCAGCAGCAAAGGAAAAGGGCCCCGGGACAGGTACCAAGAGACCCAGTACTTC
NA	TRBV11-3	15	NA	TRBJ2-1	CASSLLGEPYNEQFF	TGTGCCAGCAGCTTATTGGGGGAACCCTACAATGAGCAGTTCTTC
NA	TRBV7-2	13	many	TRBJ2-5	CASSPTGQETQYF	TGTGCCAGCAGCCCAACAGGGCAAGAGACCCAGTACTTC
TRBD1	TRBV6-6	15	NA	TRBJ1-1	CASSFSGGGNTEAFF	TGTGCCAGCAGTTTCTCAGGGGGCGGGAACACTGAAGCTTTCTTT
NA	TRBV24-1	11	few	TRBJ1-2	CATKGDYGYTF	TGTGCCACCAAGGGAGACTATGGCTACACCTTC
NA	TRBV6-5	14	few	TRBJ2-5	CASSYNLYQETQYF	TGTGCCAGCAGTTACAACCTGTACCAAGAGACCCAGTACTTC
NA	TRBV28	16	few	TRBJ1-5	CASSPQGRGKVRPQHF	TGTGCCAGCAGTCCACAGGGACGGGGCAAGGTTCGGCCCCAGCATTTT
TRBD1	TRBV6-5	14	many	TRBJ1-2	CASSLGQGLDGYTF	TGTGCCAGCAGTCTAGGACAGGGTTTAGATGGCTACACCTTC
NA	TRBV6-1	12	NA	TRBJ1-2	CASSEGQAPAFF	TGTGCCAGCAGTGAAGGACAGGCCCCGGCGTTCTTC
NA	TRBV29-1	11	NA	TRBJ1-1	CSAGGRTEAFF	TGCAGCGCGGGGGGACGAACTGAAGCTTTCTTT
TRBD2	TRBV4-1	17	many	TRBJ2-2	CASRTQAGGLNTGELFF	TGCGCCAGCAGAACCCAGGCGGGGGGGCTCAACACCGGGGAGCTGTTTTTT
NA	TRBV6-2/TRBV6-3	15	NA	TRBJ2-5	CASSYQQLLQETQYF	TGTGCCAGCAGTTACCAACAGCTTTTACAAGAGACCCAGTACTTC
NA	TRBV20-1	14	many	TRBJ1-2	CSASPARDNYGYTF	TGCAGTGCTAGCCCGGCCAGGGATAACTATGGCTACACCTTC
TRBD2	TRBV5-1	17	few	TRBJ2-3	CASSLEPSGGITDTQYF	TGCGCCAGCAGCTTGGAGCCTAGCGGGGGGATAACAGATACGCAGTATTTT
NA	TRBV5-4	16	few	TRBJ2-5	CASSFPGAQGVETQYF	TGTGCCAGCAGCTTCCCGGGGGCGCAAGGAGTGGAGACCCAGTACTTC
TRBD1	TRBV11-2	16	few	TRBJ1-2	CASSRPPGQGDYGYTF	TGTGCCAGCAGCCGGCCTCCGGGACAGGGGGACTATGGCTACACCTTC
TRBD1	TRBV19	14	NA	TRBJ2-5	CASRVTGGAGTQYF	TGTGCCAGCAGGGTGACAGGGGGCGCGGGGACCCAGTACTTC
NA	TRBV4-3	16	few	TRBJ2-1	CASSQDWGTGPTEQFF	TGCGCCAGCAGCCAAGACTGGGGGACTGGCCCCACCGAGCAGTTCTTC
NA	TRBV6-2/TRBV6-3	13	many	TRBJ2-7	CASSPDWPYEQYF	TGTGCCAGCAGCCCGGACTGGCCCTACGAGCAGTACTTC
TRBD1	TRBV7-2	16	many	TRBJ1-2	CASRLATGGLDYGYTF	TGTGCCAGCAGATTAGCAACAGGGGGGTTGGACTATGGCTACACCTTC
TRBD2	TRBV5-5	15	many	TRBJ2-1	CASSLSRGEFNEQFF	TGTGCCAGCAGCTTGAGCCGGGGGGAGTTTAATGAGCAGTTCTTC